This T cell receptor (beta chain) was found in a study of Graves' ophthalmopathy and Graves' hyperthyroidism. Across the study: Sampling took place at initial diagnosis, with peripheral blood obtained before any treatment.

As the template, RNA transcripts were used to amplify TCR beta CDR3 regions. RT-PCR with HTBI primers came first, then second-round multiplex PCR. Via MiXCR, TCRdb re-called the multiplex PCR reads, giving one row per CDR3 protein. The sample gives 200,000 to 300,000 distinct CDR3 sequences, around 45% of which show up once; around 47% is in the top ten. V lost 2 bases and J 9 bases, leaving 8 bases between the germline ends. The CDR3 is 11 residues long. The germline gives CDR1 MGHDK, CDR2 SYGVNS. The material sequenced was peripheral blood. This sequence originates from an adult man with Graves' ophthalmopathy. The chain joins TRBV25-1 to TRBJ2-7; D tentatively fits TRBD1 or TRBD2 (5 bases each). The DNA of the CDR3 is TGTGCCAGCAGTGAACGAGGGGCGCAGTACTTC. This codes for CASSERGAQYF.